This entry lists 12 T cell receptor beta chains sequenced from one sample in a study of cytomegalovirus exposure and HLA in healthy donors. Primers: 60 Vbeta forward and 13 Jbeta reverse. Profiling relied on immunoSEQ multiplex PCR, and the TCRdb table lists in-frame clones only, not all of them. The table includes about 150,000 clones, approximately 74% detected once. The sequenced sample was PBMCs. The receptor source for this set is a man in his late teens or twenties in good health and CMV-seronegative.

V and J are TRBV9 and TRBJ2-5; TRBD1 matches at 8 bases. Per germline, CDR1 SGDLS and CDR2 YYNGEE. This CDR3 is 15 amino acids long. The trim removed 4 bases at V and 5 bases at J, leaving 10 bases unmatched. The CDR3 nucleotides are TGTGCCAGCAGCCCGACTAGGACAGGGTTGGAGACCCAGTACTTC. It encodes CASSPTRTGLETQYF.

The chain couples TRBV6-5 to TRBJ1-2; TRBD1 is a possible D gene (5 bases). V was cut by 3 bases and J by 6 bases, with 11 bases left in between. The CDR3 length is 13 residues. Germline loops: CDR1 MNHEY, CDR2 SVGAGI. The CDR3: CASSYTQGDGYTF. The CDR3 DNA follows: TGTGCCAGCAGTTATACGCAGGGCGATGGCTACACCTTC.

J is TRBJ1-2 and V is TRBV28; 7 nucleotides agree with TRBD1. The CDR3 contains 13 residues. The V segment lost 9 bases and the J segment 5 bases; nucleotides outside the gene matches: 9. CDR1 is MDHEN and CDR2 is SYDVKM in the germline V gene. CDR3 sequence: CASSTGSSYGYTF. The CDR3 DNA is TGTGCCAGTTCGACAGGGTCGTCATATGGCTACACCTTC.

The chain links TRBV4-1 to TRBJ2-1; TRBD1 is a possible D gene (5 bases). CDR1 is MGHRA, CDR2 YSYEKL, per germline. The ends were cut back, 1 base at V and 4 bases at J, with 11 bases in the middle. There are 15 residues in the CDR3. The CDR3 DNA follows: TGCGCCAGCAGCCAAGTACTACAGGCTTACAATGAGCAGTTCTTC. Translating gives CASSQVLQAYNEQFF.

The V call is TRBV19, the J call TRBJ2-6; D gene unclear. V lost 9 bases, J lost 0 bases, and 21 bases lay in between. The CDR3 covers 18 residues. Germline CDR1 is LNHDA and CDR2 is SQIVND (reference sequence). Here the CDR3 reads CASVRRVGSLSGANVLTF. The CDR3 nucleotides are TGTGCCAGCGTACGCCGGGTCGGCTCTCTCTCTGGGGCCAACGTCCTGACTTTC.

The chain couples TRBV25-1 to TRBJ2-1; 12 positions agree with TRBD2. The CDR3 sequence is 18 residues long. Germline CDR1 is MGHDK and CDR2 is SYGVNS. V was clipped by 3 bases and J by 0 bases; unmatched bases: 6. CDR3 nucleotides: TGTGCCAGCAGTGAGACTAGCGGGGGCCTGAGCTCCTACAATGAGCAGTTCTTC. It codes for CASSETSGGLSSYNEQFF.

The V gene is TRBV7-2, the J gene TRBJ2-2; TRBD1 agrees at 7 bases. This CDR3 spans 16 amino acids. V dropped 4 bases and J dropped 3; count of bases not matched to a gene: 8. CDR1 and CDR2 from the germline V gene are SGHTA and FQGNSA. The CDR3 sequence: CASSSWDSIYTGELFF. CDR3 bases: TGTGCCAGCAGCTCGTGGGACAGCATTTACACCGGGGAGCTGTTTTTT.

This clone was detected only once. The chain carries TRBV29-1 and TRBJ2-3; D is unclear. Germline V gives CDR1 SQVTM, CDR2 ANQGSEA. The CDR3 consists of 12 residues. Between the trimmed V and J ends, which lost 8 bases and 4 bases, there was a span of 13 bases. CDR3 sequence: CSTVESPDTQYF. In DNA form, the CDR3 reads TGCAGCACAGTTGAAAGCCCAGATACGCAGTATTTT.

The genes are TRBV5-5 and TRBJ2-5, with 8 positions matching TRBD2. This CDR3 region has 14 residues. From germline, CDR1 is SGHKS and CDR2 YYEKEE (reference sequence). Trimming at V came to 4 bases and at J to 4 bases, leaving 6 bases not matched to a gene. The CDR3, as DNA: TGTGCCAGCAGCCCGGCGGGGGGCGGAGAGACCCAGTACTTC. Translated: CASSPAGGGETQYF.

The J gene is TRBJ2-3, the V gene TRBV7-3, with 10 bases fitting TRBD1. With V trimmed by 0 bases and J by 3 bases, 0 bases remained unmatched. The CDR3 loop spans 15 amino acids. Germline V gives CDR1 SGHTA, CDR2 FQGTGA. The CDR3 DNA reads as TGTGCCAGCAGCTTAACGGGACAGGGGACAGATACGCAGTATTTT. It yields the protein CASSLTGQGTDTQYF.

The chain uses TRBV7-9 and TRBJ1-6; perhaps TRBD1 as D (5 bases). The germline CDR1 and CDR2 sequences are SEHNR and FQNEAQ (reference sequence). The CDR3 consists of 15 residues. Trimming left V 6 bases short and J 3 bases short, with 12 bases between. The CDR3 is CASSPTDSYNSPLHF. The DNA of the CDR3 is TGTGCCAGCAGTCCGACCGACAGCTATAATTCACCCCTCCACTTT.

The rearrangement uses TRBV11-2 and TRBJ2-3; 10 bases are a match to TRBD2. CDR3 length equals 17 residues. V lost 5 bases and J lost 1; bases outside the gene matches: 9. Germline V gives CDR1 SGHAT, CDR2 FQNNGV. The CDR3 loop reads CASSKALLAGGTDTQYF. The CDR3 bases are TGTGCCAGCAGCAAGGCCCTGCTAGCGGGGGGCACAGATACGCAGTATTTT.